This T cell receptor (beta chain) derives from a study of OX40 agonist ivuxolimab in advanced cancers. As for the study in general: Melanoma, hepatocellular carcinoma, head and neck or renal cell cancer occurred in dose-escalation patients. At 75% to 90% male, the cohort had a mean age of approximately 64 years, ranging from roughly 20 to 90.

Comments on this clone: Its matching antigen is unknown.

Points from the study as a whole: Both blood CD4+ and CD8+ T cells showed clonal growth by week 6 at 0.1 to 3.0 mg/kg.

The CDR3 sequence is 15 residues long. Looked up from germline, CDR1 is MNHEY and CDR2 is SMNVEV (reference sequence). The germline V and J ends were trimmed by 3 bases and 2 bases, with 14 bases remaining between them. The method was immunoSEQ multiplex PCR; TCRdb's version includes in-frame clones alone and lacks a portion of them. The table includes some 35,000 clones, 80% to 85% detected once. This receptor was identified in an adult with an advanced solid tumor such as melanoma, head and neck, liver or kidney cancer. The rearrangement links TRBV27 to TRBJ2-7; D perhaps matches TRBD2 (6 bases). The sequencing here drew on CD4+ or CD8+ T cells sorted from blood, taken in a trial of the OX40 agonist ivuxolimab. The CDR3 loop reads CASSLSGQGTYEQYF. For the CDR3, the DNA is TGTGCCAGCAGTTTGAGCGGGCAGGGCACCTACGAGCAGTACTTC.